The entry below gives a single T cell receptor (beta chain) sequence along with its context. What it binds is unknown. Individual cDNA molecules carried attached unique molecular identifiers. In TCRdb, the 5' RACE reads were re-called with MiXCR into one record per CDR3 protein. The repertoire holds approximately 42,000 distinct CDR3 sequences, with 7% to 7.5% as singletons. V was trimmed by 0 bases and J by 1 base, leaving 12 bases between them. Germline V lookup: CDR1 DFQATT, CDR2 SNEGSKA (reference sequence). The length of the CDR3 is 15 residues. This sample is part of a study of early T cells in non-severe SARS-CoV-2 infection. Looking at the study overall: Chains were not paired, and sequencing was done on bulk RNA from unsorted whole blood.

Study results and caveats: Anti-spike CD8 responses were favored in VDJdb matching, and private and CD4 specificities were missed.

The rearrangement joins TRBV20-1 to TRBJ1-1, with D unclear. Sequenced: whole blood. The clonotype was recovered from an adult who was a healthcare worker with PCR-confirmed SARS-CoV-2 infection or an uninfected control (not recorded which). Here the CDR3 reads CSARDPTNGNTEAFF. CDR3 sequence (DNA): TGCAGTGCTAGAGATCCGACAAATGGGAACACTGAAGCTTTCTTT.